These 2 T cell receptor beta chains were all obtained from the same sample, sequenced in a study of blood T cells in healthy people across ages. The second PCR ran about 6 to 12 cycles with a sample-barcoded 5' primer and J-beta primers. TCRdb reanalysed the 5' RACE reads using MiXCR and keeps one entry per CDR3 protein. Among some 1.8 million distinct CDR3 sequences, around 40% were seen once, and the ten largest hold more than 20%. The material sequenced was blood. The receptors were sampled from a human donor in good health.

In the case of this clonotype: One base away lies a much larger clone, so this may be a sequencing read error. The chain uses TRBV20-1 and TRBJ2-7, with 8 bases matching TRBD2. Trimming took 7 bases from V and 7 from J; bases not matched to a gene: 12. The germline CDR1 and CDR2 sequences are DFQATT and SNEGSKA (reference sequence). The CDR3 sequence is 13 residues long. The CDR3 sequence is CSGSSGGIGEQYF. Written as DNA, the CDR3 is TGCAGTGGTTCCAGCGGGGGAATAGGTGAGCAGTACTTC.

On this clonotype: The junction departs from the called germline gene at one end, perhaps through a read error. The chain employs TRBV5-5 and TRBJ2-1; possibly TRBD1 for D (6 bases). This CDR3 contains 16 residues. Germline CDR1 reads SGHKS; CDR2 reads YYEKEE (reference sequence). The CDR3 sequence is CASSLSVRGSYNERFF. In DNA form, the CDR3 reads TGTGCCAGCAGCTTGAGTGTCAGGGGTTCCTACAATGAGCGGTTCTTC.